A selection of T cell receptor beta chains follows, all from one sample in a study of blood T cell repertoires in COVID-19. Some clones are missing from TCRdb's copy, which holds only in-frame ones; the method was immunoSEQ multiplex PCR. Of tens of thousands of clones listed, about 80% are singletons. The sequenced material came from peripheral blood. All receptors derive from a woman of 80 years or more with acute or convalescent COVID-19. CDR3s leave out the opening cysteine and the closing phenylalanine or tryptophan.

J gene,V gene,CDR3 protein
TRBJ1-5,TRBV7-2,ASSYRDNQPQH
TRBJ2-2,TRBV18,ASSPPGRSGELF
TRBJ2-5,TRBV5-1,ASSLWAPGEETQY
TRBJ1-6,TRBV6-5,ASSLGTANSPLH
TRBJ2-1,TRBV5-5,ASSFGSRNEQF
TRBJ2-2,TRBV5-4,ASSFASGNTGELF
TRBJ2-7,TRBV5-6,ASSAGTGFYEQY
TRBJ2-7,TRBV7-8,ASSLDLVPSREQY
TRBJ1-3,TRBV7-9,ASSPQGDSGNTIY
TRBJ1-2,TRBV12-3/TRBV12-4,ASSYRTGYT
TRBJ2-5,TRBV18,ASSPYGTSGGPYQETQY
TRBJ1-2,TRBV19,ASSLKYRGHYGYT
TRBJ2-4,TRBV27,ASSQQTGILGIQY
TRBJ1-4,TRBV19,ASSKSGTAEKLF
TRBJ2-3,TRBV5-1,ASSSRGGWTDTQY
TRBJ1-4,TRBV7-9,ASSSAGKLTNEKLF
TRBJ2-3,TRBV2,ASQRGGRDTQY
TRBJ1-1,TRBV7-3,ASSLMRRAMNTEAF
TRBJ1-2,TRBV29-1,SVGPREADYGYT
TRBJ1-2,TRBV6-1,ASSEFSGTGYGYT
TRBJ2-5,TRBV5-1,ASNDRGAGETQY
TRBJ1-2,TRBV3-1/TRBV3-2,ASYTRLPMEGYT
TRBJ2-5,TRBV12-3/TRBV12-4,ASSVQGWETQY
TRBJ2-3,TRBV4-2,ASSQERAVSTDTQY
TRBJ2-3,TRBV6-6,ASTAGGASDTQY
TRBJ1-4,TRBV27,ASAMGGVTTNEKLF
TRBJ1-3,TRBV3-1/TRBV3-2,ASSRKGSGNTIY
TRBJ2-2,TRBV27,ASRPRASGRGTGELF
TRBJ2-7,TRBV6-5,ASRPKGQFSYEQY
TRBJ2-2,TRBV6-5,ASSSGTSGTGELF
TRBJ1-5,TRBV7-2,ASSHGQGNQPQH
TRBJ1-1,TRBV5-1,ASSLVGVNTEAF
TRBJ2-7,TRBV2,ASSAGLAYEQY